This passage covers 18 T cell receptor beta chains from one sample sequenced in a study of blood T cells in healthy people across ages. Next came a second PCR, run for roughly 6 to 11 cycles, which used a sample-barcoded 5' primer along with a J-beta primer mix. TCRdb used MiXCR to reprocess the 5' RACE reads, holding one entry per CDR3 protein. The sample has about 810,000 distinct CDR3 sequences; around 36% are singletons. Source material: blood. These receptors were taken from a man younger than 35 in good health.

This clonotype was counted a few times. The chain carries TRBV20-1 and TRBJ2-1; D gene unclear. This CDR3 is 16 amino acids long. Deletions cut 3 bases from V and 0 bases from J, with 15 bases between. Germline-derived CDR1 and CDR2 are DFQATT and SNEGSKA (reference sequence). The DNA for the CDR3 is TGCAGTGCTAGGATGTCCAAGGCAGACTCCTACAATGAGCAGTTCTTC. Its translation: CSARMSKADSYNEQFF.

In DNA, the CDR3 is TGTGCCAGCAGTGAAGGGGGGGACAATTCACCCCTCCACTTT. Translating gives CASSEGGDNSPLHF. The chain has TRBV2 and TRBJ1-6; possibly TRBD1 for D (5 bases). Trimming stripped 1 base from V and 7 bases from J, with 8 bases between. Germline CDR1 is SNHLY and CDR2 is FYNNEI. This CDR3 is built from 14 residues.

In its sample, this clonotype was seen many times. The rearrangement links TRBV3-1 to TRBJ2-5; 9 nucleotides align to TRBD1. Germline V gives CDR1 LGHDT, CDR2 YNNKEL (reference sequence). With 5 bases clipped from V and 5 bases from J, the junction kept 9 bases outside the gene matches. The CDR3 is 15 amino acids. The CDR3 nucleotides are TGTGCCAGCAGCTCCGGGACAGGGTTTAGGGAGACCCAGTACTTC. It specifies CASSSGTGFRETQYF.

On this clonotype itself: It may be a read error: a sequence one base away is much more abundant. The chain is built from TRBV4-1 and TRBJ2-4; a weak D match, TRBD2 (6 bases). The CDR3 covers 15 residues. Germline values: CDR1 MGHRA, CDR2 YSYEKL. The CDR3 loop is CASSQPRTTKSIQYF. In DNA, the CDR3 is TGCGCCAGCAGCCAACCCCGGACTACCAAAAGCATTCAGTACTTC.

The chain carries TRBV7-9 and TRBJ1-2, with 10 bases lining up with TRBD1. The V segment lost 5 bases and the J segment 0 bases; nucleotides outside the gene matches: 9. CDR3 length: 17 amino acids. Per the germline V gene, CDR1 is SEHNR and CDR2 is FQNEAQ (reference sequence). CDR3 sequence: CASSGGQGGRANYGYTF. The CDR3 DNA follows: TGTGCCAGCAGCGGCGGACAGGGGGGACGAGCTAACTATGGCTACACCTTC.

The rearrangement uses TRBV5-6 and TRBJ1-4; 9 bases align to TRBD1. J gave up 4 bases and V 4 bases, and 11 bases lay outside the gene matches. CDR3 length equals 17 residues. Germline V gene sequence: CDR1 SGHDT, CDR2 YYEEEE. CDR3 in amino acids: CASSASLQGAFNEKLFF. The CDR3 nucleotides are TGTGCCAGCAGCGCCTCTTTACAGGGGGCTTTTAATGAAAAACTGTTTTTT.

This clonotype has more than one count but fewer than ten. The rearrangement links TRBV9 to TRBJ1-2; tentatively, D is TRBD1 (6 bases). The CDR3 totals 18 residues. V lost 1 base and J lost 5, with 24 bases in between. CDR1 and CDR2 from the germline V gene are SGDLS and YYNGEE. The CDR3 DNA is TGTGCCAGCAGCGTAAATGGGGCAGGGGATCGGGGTAGATATGGCTACACCTTC. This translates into CASSVNGAGDRGRYGYTF.

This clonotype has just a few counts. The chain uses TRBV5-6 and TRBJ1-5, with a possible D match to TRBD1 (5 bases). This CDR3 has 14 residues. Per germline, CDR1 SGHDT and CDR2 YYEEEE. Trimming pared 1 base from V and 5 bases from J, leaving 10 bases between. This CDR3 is CASSLTGRYQPQHF. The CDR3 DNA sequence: TGTGCCAGCAGCTTGACAGGCCGATATCAGCCCCAGCATTTT. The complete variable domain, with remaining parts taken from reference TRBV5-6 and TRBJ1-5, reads DAGVTQSPTHLIKTRGQQVTLRCSPKSGHDTVSWYQQALGQGPQFIFQYYEEEERQRGNFPDRFSGHQFPNYSSELNVNALLLGDSALYLCASSLTGRYQPQHFGDGTRLSIL.

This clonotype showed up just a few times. This chain's CDR3 is CAIAPAADGELFF. CDR3 nucleotide sequence: TGTGCCATCGCCCCGGCGGCAGACGGGGAGCTGTTTTTT. The chain is built from TRBV10-3 and TRBJ2-2; D gene uncertain. This CDR3 comprises 13 residues. The germline gives CDR1 ENHRY, CDR2 SYGVKD. The V and J ends lost 8 bases and 7 bases respectively, with 14 bases between them.

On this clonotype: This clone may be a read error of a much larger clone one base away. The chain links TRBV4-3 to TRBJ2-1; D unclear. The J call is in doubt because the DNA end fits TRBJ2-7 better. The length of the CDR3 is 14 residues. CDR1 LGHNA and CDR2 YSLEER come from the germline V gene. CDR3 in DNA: TGCGCCAGCAGCCAAGATTTCGATTACAATGAGCAGTACTTC. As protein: CASSQDFDYNEQYF.

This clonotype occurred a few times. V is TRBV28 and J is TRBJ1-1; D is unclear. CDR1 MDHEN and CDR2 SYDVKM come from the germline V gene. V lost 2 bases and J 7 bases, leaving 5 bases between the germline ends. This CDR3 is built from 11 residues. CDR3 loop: CASSLMGEAFF. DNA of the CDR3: TGTGCCAGCAGTTTAATGGGTGAAGCTTTCTTT.

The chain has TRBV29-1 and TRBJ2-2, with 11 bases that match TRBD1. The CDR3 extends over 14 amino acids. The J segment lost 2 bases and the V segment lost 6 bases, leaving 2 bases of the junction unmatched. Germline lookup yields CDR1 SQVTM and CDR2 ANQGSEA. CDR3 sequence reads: CSVRTGGNTGELFF. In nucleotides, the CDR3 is TGCAGCGTGAGGACAGGGGGCAACACCGGGGAGCTGTTTTTT.

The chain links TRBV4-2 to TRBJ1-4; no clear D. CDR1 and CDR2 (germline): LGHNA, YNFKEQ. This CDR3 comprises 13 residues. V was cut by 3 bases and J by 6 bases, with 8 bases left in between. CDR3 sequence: CASSQDPDEKLFF. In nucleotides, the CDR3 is TGTGCCAGCAGCCAGGATCCTGATGAAAAACTGTTTTTT.

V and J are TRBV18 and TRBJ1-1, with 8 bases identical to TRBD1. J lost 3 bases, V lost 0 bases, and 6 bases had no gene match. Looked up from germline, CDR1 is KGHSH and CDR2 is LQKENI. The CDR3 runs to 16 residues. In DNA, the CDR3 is TGTGCCAGCTCACCACCTGGACAGGGAGTGCACACTGAAGCTTTCTTT. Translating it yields CASSPPGQGVHTEAFF.

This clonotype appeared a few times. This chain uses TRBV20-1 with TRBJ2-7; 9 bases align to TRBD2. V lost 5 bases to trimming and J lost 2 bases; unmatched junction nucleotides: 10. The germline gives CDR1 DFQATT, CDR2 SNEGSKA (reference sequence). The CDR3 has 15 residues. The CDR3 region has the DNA TGCAGTGCTTTGACTAGCGGAGCTTTTACCTACGAGCAGTACTTC. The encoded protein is CSALTSGAFTYEQYF.

Here the CDR3 reads CASSLGTGTQETQYF. The CDR3 DNA sequence: TGTGCCAGCAGCTTAGGAACCGGGACCCAAGAGACCCAGTACTTC. V and J are TRBV7-7 and TRBJ2-5; perhaps D is TRBD1 or TRBD2 (5 bases each). This CDR3 contains 15 residues. CDR1 SSHAT and CDR2 FNYEAQ come from the germline V gene (reference sequence). V lost 1 base and J lost 1, with 10 bases in between.

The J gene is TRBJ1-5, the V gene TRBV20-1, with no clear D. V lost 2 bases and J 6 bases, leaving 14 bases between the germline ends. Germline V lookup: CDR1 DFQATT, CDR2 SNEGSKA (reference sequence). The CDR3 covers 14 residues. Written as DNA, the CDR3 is TGCAGTGCTAGAACCGGGAATCATGGTCAGCCCCAGCATTTT. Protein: CSARTGNHGQPQHF.

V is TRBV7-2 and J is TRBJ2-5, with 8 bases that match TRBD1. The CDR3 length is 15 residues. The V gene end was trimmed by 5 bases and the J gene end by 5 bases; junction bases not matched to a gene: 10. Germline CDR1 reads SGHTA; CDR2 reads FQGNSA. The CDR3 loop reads CASSRQTGGSETQYF. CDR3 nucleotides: TGTGCCAGCAGCCGTCAAACAGGGGGGTCGGAGACCCAGTACTTC. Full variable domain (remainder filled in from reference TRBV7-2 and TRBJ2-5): GAGVSQSPSNKVTEKGKDVELRCDPISGHTALYWYRQSLGQGLEFLIYFQGNSAPDKSGLPSDRFSAERTGGSVSTLTIQRTQQEDSAVYLCASSRQTGGSETQYFGPGTRLLVL.